These 18 T cell receptor beta chains share one sample of origin, sequenced in a study of shared clonotypes between healthy human individuals. Produced via immunoSEQ multiplex PCR; TCRdb's table is partial and in-frame only. The sample holds about 730,000 clones; roughly 72% are singletons and the top ten take under 2%. The sequencing input was memory CD4+ T cells sorted from blood. Subset of the sample: CD45RA-negative fraction. The receptor source for this set is a woman in her thirties in good health.

This clone showed up many times. The rearrangement links TRBV29-1 to TRBJ2-4; D remains ambiguous. CDR1 is SQVTM, CDR2 ANQGSEA, per germline. The CDR3 is 13 residues long. V lost 4 bases to trimming and J lost 0 bases, with 7 bases between them. This chain's CDR3 is CSVAPVAKNIQYF. The CDR3 DNA sequence: TGCAGCGTTGCCCCGGTAGCCAAAAACATTCAGTACTTC.

The rearrangement joins TRBV28 to TRBJ2-7; D gene unclear. Trimming took off 3 bases at V and 2 bases at J, with 11 bases between the two ends. Germline-derived CDR1 and CDR2 are MDHEN and SYDVKM. CDR3 length: 14 residues. DNA of the CDR3: TGTGCCAGCAGTTTCGAGGACCCACCCTACGAGCAGTACTTC. Translating it yields CASSFEDPPYEQYF.

This chain connects TRBV5-4 to TRBJ1-5, with D possibly matching TRBD1 (6 bases). The CDR3 covers 14 residues. Germline CDR1 is SGHNT and CDR2 is YYREEE (reference sequence). The V end was cut by 4 bases, the J end by 6 bases, with 14 bases between. The CDR3 region is CASSNHRESQPQHF. CDR3 nucleotides: TGTGCCAGCAGCAACCACAGGGAAAGTCAGCCCCAGCATTTT. Full variable domain (remainder filled in from reference TRBV5-4 and TRBJ1-5): ETGVTQSPTHLIKTRGQQVTLRCSSQSGHNTVSWYQQALGQGPQFIFQYYREEENGRGNFPPRFSGLQFPNYSSELNVNALELDDSALYLCASSNHRESQPQHFGDGTRLSIL.

This clone was recorded many times. The CDR3 DNA reads as TGTGCCAGCACCCGTAGGTACGGGTATGAAAAACTGTTTTTT. This codes for CASTRRYGYEKLFF. This chain joins TRBV21-1 and TRBJ1-4. TRBV21-1 is marked as a pseudogene. CDR3 size: 14 residues.

The chain joins TRBV18 to TRBJ1-1; D not certain. With 2 bases removed from V and 0 bases from J, the gap between germline ends came to 25 bases. CDR1 and CDR2 (germline): KGHSH, LQKENI. The length of the CDR3 is 20 residues. DNA of the CDR3: TGTGCCAGCTCACCATTTGGCGGGCGGCGCAGGCCTGACATGAACACTGAAGCTTTCTTT. The encoded protein is CASSPFGGRRRPDMNTEAFF.

The chain joins TRBV7-8 to TRBJ1-1; the D is unclear. Between the trimmed V and J ends, which lost 2 bases and 1 base, there was a span of 8 bases. The CDR3 extends over 14 amino acids. Germline loops: CDR1 SGHVS, CDR2 FQNEAQ. CDR3 sequence: CASSLSLGNTEAFF. In DNA, the CDR3 is TGTGCCAGCAGCTTATCCTTGGGGAACACTGAAGCTTTCTTT.

This clone was picked up a small number of times. The gene calls are TRBV28 and TRBJ2-1, with 9 bases aligning to TRBD1. The germline CDR1 and CDR2 sequences are MDHEN and SYDVKM. V gave up 2 bases and J gave up 6 bases; unmatched junction bases: 8. The CDR3 is 16 residues long. CDR3 sequence: CASSLLPGQGPNEQFF. The CDR3 DNA reads as TGTGCCAGCAGTTTACTTCCGGGACAGGGACCCAATGAGCAGTTCTTC.

The chain couples TRBV6-5 to TRBJ2-3; a possible D gene is TRBD2 (7 bases). V shed 0 bases and J shed 0 bases, with 10 bases lying between them. The CDR3 is made up of 16 amino acids. CDR1 MNHEY and CDR2 SVGAGI come from the germline V gene. Here the CDR3 reads CASSYSSGTSTDTQYF. The DNA for the CDR3 is TGTGCCAGCAGTTACTCGAGCGGGACAAGCACAGATACGCAGTATTTT.

Remarks on this clone: It may be a read error: a sequence one base away is much more abundant. The chain has TRBV28 and TRBJ1-1; no reliable D call. Trimming removed 2 bases from V and 5 bases from J, with 9 bases in between. This CDR3 region has 13 residues. The V gene's germline CDR1 is MDHEN and CDR2 SYDVKM. The CDR3 sequence: CASSLIQRTEAFF. The CDR3 region has the DNA TGTGCCAGCAGTTTAATACAGCGGACTGAAGCTTTCTTT.

The rearrangement uses TRBV29-1 and TRBJ2-7, with TRBD2 as a possible D gene (5 bases). CDR3 length equals 17 residues. Germline values: CDR1 SQVTM, CDR2 ANQGSEA. CDR3 in amino acids: CSVRKRQTGGQAYEQYF. The DNA for the CDR3 is TGCAGTGTACGCAAACGCCAAACGGGCGGGCAGGCCTACGAGCAGTACTTC.

V and J are TRBV6-5 and TRBJ1-5; 7 bases are shared with TRBD1. Per germline, CDR1 MNHEY and CDR2 SVGAGI. V lost 6 bases and J lost 6; bases outside the gene matches: 8. The CDR3 sequence is 14 residues long. The CDR3 coding sequence is TGTGCCAGCAGCTTCGACAGGGCTCGTCAGCCCCAGCATTTT. Its translation: CASSFDRARQPQHF.

Only a few counts were recorded for this clone. The chain uses TRBV30 and TRBJ2-1; TRBD1 matches 8 bases. Germline V gene data show CDR1 as GTSNPN and CDR2 as SVGIG (reference sequence). The CDR3 contains 13 residues. With 1 base clipped from V and 12 bases from J, the junction kept 8 bases outside the gene matches. The CDR3 region has the DNA TGTGCCTGGAGTGCAAACGAGGGGACAGGGCAGTTCTTC. Residues: CAWSANEGTGQFF.

This chain connects TRBV28 to TRBJ1-2; D is ambiguous. The germline CDR1 and CDR2 sequences are MDHEN and SYDVKM. Trimming took 3 bases from V and 5 from J, leaving 13 bases between them. The CDR3 sequence is 14 residues long. The CDR3 region is CASSLTFQKYGYTF. Here the CDR3 DNA reads TGTGCCAGCAGTTTGACCTTCCAAAAATATGGCTACACCTTC.

The chain carries TRBV7-2 and TRBJ2-7; D may be TRBD2 (6 bases). V dropped 6 bases and J dropped 0 bases, with 9 bases sitting between them. Germline values: CDR1 SGHTA, CDR2 FQGNSA. This CDR3 spans 13 amino acids. CDR3 DNA: TGTGCCAGCAGTCGCGGGATCTCCTACGAGCAGTACTTC. Protein sequence: CASSRGISYEQYF.

The chain has TRBV15 and TRBJ2-6; no clear D gene. V was shortened by 0 bases and J by 0 bases, with 6 bases between the two germline ends. The CDR3 consists of 16 residues. Germline V gene data show CDR1 as LNHNV and CDR2 as YYDKDF (reference sequence). The CDR3 is CATSREKGSGANVLTF. The DNA for the CDR3 is TGTGCCACCAGCAGAGAGAAGGGCTCTGGGGCCAACGTCCTGACTTTC.

The rearrangement uses TRBV19 and TRBJ2-2, with D tentatively TRBD1 (5 bases). The germline V gene has CDR1 LNHDA and CDR2 SQIVND (reference sequence). The CDR3 consists of 14 residues. V was shortened by 3 bases and J by 5 bases, with 10 bases between the two germline ends. The CDR3 protein is CASSMAGWTGELFF. For the CDR3, the DNA is TGTGCCAGTAGTATGGCAGGGTGGACCGGGGAGCTGTTTTTT. Together with reference TRBV19 and TRBJ2-2, the CDR3 gives the full variable domain: DGGITQSPKYLFRKEGQNVTLSCEQNLNHDAMYWYRQDPGQGLRLIYYSQIVNDFQKGDIAEGYSVSREKKESFPLTVTSAQKNPTAFYLCASSMAGWTGELFFGEGSRLTVL.

Notes on this clone: The same CDR3 also results from other DNA sequences found in this sample. The chain links TRBV11-2 to TRBJ2-2; 11 positions match TRBD2. V lost 6 bases to trimming and J lost 5 bases; unmatched junction nucleotides: 2. This CDR3 is built from 14 residues. Germline V gene lookup returns CDR1 SGHAT and CDR2 FQNNGV. CDR3 in DNA: TGTGCCAGCAGGCTAGCGGGAGGAACCGGGGAGCTGTTTTTT. Amino acid sequence: CASRLAGGTGELFF.

This chain uses TRBV15 with TRBJ2-2; D may be TRBD2 (6 bases). This CDR3 is built from 14 residues. The germline gives CDR1 LNHNV, CDR2 YYDKDF (reference sequence). Deletions cut 1 base from V and 6 bases from J, with 9 bases between. The CDR3 bases are TGTGCCACCAGCAGAGTGCGGGAAGCCGGGGAGCTGTTTTTT. Its protein product is CATSRVREAGELFF.